Listed here are 10 T cell receptor beta chains from one sample, sequenced in a study of glioma-infiltrating T cells after dendritic cell vaccination. The time point was: after dendritic cell vaccination, including at tumor progression/relapse. Data came from immunoSEQ multiplex PCR; TCRdb stores just in-frame clones and leaves some out. Here the sample spans some 90,000 clones, about 81% being singletons. The sequencing used blood, collected after dendritic cell vaccination. The receptors derive from a human donor with glioblastoma.

The chain employs TRBV7-6 and TRBJ2-1; weak D call: TRBD1 (5 bases). The CDR3 has 14 amino acids. CDR1 and CDR2 (germline): SGHVS, FNYEAQ. With 2 bases removed from V and 0 bases from J, the gap between germline ends came to 5 bases. CDR3 region: CASSLTGSYNEQFF. DNA of the CDR3: TGTGCCAGCAGCTTAACAGGCTCCTACAATGAGCAGTTCTTC.

Note on this clone: Other DNA sequences from this sample encode an identical CDR3 as well. The chain combines TRBV6-1 with TRBJ2-7; D may be TRBD1 (5 bases). V was shortened by 6 bases and J by 9 bases, with 21 bases between the two germline ends. The CDR3 loop spans 14 amino acids. Germline V gene lookup returns CDR1 MNHNS and CDR2 SASEGT. CDR3 amino acids: CASSARADGGWQYV. The CDR3 DNA is TGTGCCAGCAGCGCCAGGGCGGACGGCGGATGGCAGTACGTC.

This clone came up once. This chain links TRBV27 with TRBJ1-2; 7 nucleotides agree with TRBD1. There are 14 residues in the CDR3. The germline V gene encodes CDR1 MNHEY and CDR2 SMNVEV (reference sequence). Trimming at V came to 1 base and at J to 2 bases, leaving 1 base not matched to a gene. The DNA of the CDR3 is TGTGCCAGCAGTTTATTGGGACAGAACTATGGCTACACCTTC. This sequence encodes CASSLLGQNYGYTF.

The chain employs TRBV2 and TRBJ2-5; TRBD2 agrees at 7 bases. Germline assignment: CDR1 SNHLY and CDR2 FYNNEI. V trimming: 3 bases; J trimming: 2 bases; junction bases outside the gene matches: 6. The CDR3 sequence is 15 residues long. This CDR3 reads CASSEMFGGQETQYF. The CDR3 nucleotides are TGTGCCAGCAGTGAGATGTTCGGGGGGCAAGAGACCCAGTACTTC. The full variable domain, completed using reference TRBV2 and TRBJ2-5, is EPEVTQTPSHQVTQMGQEVILRCVPISNHLYFYWYRQILGQKVEFLVSFYNNEISEKSEIFDDQFSVERPDGSNFTLKIRSTKLEDSAMYFCASSEMFGGQETQYFGPGTRLLVL.

This clone was counted a single time. J is TRBJ2-7 and V is TRBV11-3; tentatively, D is TRBD1 (5 bases). V was clipped by 5 bases and J by 3 bases, with 17 bases between them. The CDR3 consists of 15 residues. Germline values: CDR1 SGHNT, CDR2 YENEEA. The CDR3 nucleotides are TGTGCCAGCAGCGGGCCCGAGACAGCAGTCTACGAGCAGTACTTC. It encodes CASSGPETAVYEQYF.

On this clone: Other DNA sequences in this specimen translate into the identical CDR3. J is TRBJ2-3 and V is TRBV20-1; D unresolved. From germline, CDR1 is DFQATT and CDR2 SNEGSKA (reference sequence). The V gene lost 3 bases and the J gene lost 4 bases, with 5 bases spanning the gap. The CDR3 runs to 11 residues. The CDR3 DNA reads as TGCAGTGCTAGGTCAGCAGATACGCAGTATTTT. Its protein is CSARSADTQYF.

In this sample, this clone turned up once. J is TRBJ2-1 and V is TRBV5-1; 9 bases are a match to TRBD2. Germline CDR1 SGHRS, CDR2 YFSETQ. The V gene end was trimmed by 1 base and the J gene end by 0 bases; junction bases not matched to a gene: 5. The CDR3 contains 17 residues. In DNA, the CDR3 is TGCGCCAGCAGCTTGACACTAGCGGGTAGCTCCTACAATGAGCAGTTCTTC. Its protein product is CASSLTLAGSSYNEQFF.

This chain uses TRBV7-2 with TRBJ1-3; tentatively, D is TRBD1 (6 bases). The CDR3 sequence is 15 residues long. V was pared by 5 bases and J by 4 bases, with 15 bases between. Germline CDR1 and CDR2: SGHTA and FQGNSA. The CDR3 loop reads CASSPERGGGNTIYF. CDR3 nucleotides: TGTGCCAGCAGCCCGGAACGGGGGGGCGGAAACACCATATATTTT.

The chain recombines TRBV6-5 with TRBJ2-2, with D tentatively TRBD2 (6 bases). There are 13 residues in the CDR3. CDR1 and CDR2 from the germline V gene are MNHEY and SVGAGI. The DNA for the CDR3 is TGTGCGACCGGGACTTCTAACACCGGGGAGCTGTTTTTT. Protein: CATGTSNTGELFF.

The chain has TRBV29-1 and TRBJ2-3, with 7 bases that match TRBD1. Per germline, CDR1 SQVTM and CDR2 ANQGSEA. The CDR3 is 14 amino acids. The V and J ends lost 2 bases and 5 bases, in that order; junction bases with no gene match: 7. CDR3 amino acids: CSVETTGQGDTQYF. The CDR3 coding sequence is TGCAGCGTTGAAACGACAGGGCAAGGAGATACGCAGTATTTT.